This T cell receptor beta chain was observed in a study of monozygotic twins with inflammatory bowel disease. Generation of cDNA took place in eight separate reactions per sample. Template switching added UMIs carrying a 6-nucleotide sample barcode. TCRdb reprocessed the 5' RACE reads and stores each CDR3 protein as one record, lacking DNA. The record lists 200,000 to 250,000 distinct CDR3 sequences, of which the ten most abundant hold around 1.5%. This CDR3 is built from 15 residues. Germline lookup yields CDR1 SNHLY and CDR2 FYNNEI. As regards this clonotype: As yet, its antigen is unknown.

Study outcomes and limitations: Treatment differences in immunosuppression may have added variability to the repertoires of patients. Those with IBD had lower TCRbeta diversity (inverse Simpson) than their healthy co-twins did.

The sample consisted of blood. The chain employs TRBV2 and TRBJ2-2; there is no DNA to check the TCRdb D call of TRBD1. The receptor was isolated from a human donor with ulcerative colitis or Crohn's disease, or a healthy co-twin of an affected twin (not recorded which). CDR3 residues: CASSEERQAGGELFF.